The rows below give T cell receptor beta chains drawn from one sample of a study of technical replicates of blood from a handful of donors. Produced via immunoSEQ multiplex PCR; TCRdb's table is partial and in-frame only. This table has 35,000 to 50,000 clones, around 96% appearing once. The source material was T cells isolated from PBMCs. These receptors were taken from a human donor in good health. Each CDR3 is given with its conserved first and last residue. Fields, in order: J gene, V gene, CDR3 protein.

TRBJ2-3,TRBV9,CASSVVLAGGSDTQYF
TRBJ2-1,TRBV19,CASKASGGADNEQFF
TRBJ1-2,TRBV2,CASSESVNYGYTF
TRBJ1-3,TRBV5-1,CASSPDGVVVSGNTIYF
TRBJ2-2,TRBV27,CASSFRENTGELFF
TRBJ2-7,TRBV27,CASSLGTGYEQYF
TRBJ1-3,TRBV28,CASSPGSSGNTIYF
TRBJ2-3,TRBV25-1,CASSTGVGGTDTQYF
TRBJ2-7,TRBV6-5,CASSQGARNHEQYF
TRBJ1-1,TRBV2,CASSTGGPEAFF
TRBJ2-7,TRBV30,CAWSRGQGPYEQYF
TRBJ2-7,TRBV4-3,CASSPSSSGRETEQYF
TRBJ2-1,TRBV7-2,CASRRSPGLAGGEQFF
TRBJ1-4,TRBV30,CAWRTAGREKLFF
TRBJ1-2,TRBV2,CASSGRISDYGYTF
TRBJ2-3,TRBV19,CASSRDRGTDTQYF